What follows are 14 T cell receptor beta chains derived from one specimen sequenced in a study of identical twins. TCRdb fed the 5' RACE reads into MiXCR, producing one record per CDR3 protein. The sample records about 700,000 distinct CDR3 sequences, around 6% being singletons. Sequencing used naive T cells sorted from blood. The receptors shown here come from a man aged 18 to 29 in good health.

This clonotype was counted ten times or more. The V call is TRBV20-1, the J call TRBJ1-3; D is uncertain. The V gene lost 3 bases and the J gene lost 4 bases, with 10 bases spanning the gap. CDR3 length: 13 amino acids. Germline V gene sequence: CDR1 DFQATT, CDR2 SNEGSKA (reference sequence). The CDR3, as DNA: TGCAGTGCTAGTCAGTCAACGGGAAACACCATATATTTT. This translates into CSASQSTGNTIYF.

This clonotype occurred many times. The genes are TRBV29-1 and TRBJ2-1, with a tentative D call TRBD2 (6 bases). The CDR3 sequence is 18 residues long. Looked up from germline, CDR1 is SQVTM and CDR2 is ANQGSEA. V was shortened by 3 bases and J by 6 bases, with 27 bases between the two germline ends. The CDR3 region has the DNA TGCAGCGTTGAGGGGCTCCAGGGAGGTATCATGTCGGGCAATGAGCAGTTCTTC. The encoded protein is CSVEGLQGGIMSGNEQFF.

The chain links TRBV5-8 to TRBJ2-2, with no clear D. The CDR3 is 16 amino acids. Looked up from germline, CDR1 is SGHTS and CDR2 is YDEGEE. Trimming cost V 4 bases and J 4 bases, with 17 bases left between them. The CDR3 DNA is TGTGCCAGCAGCCCGTCCACCCCCGTACCCACCGGGGAGCTGTTTTTT. Translation gives CASSPSTPVPTGELFF. Based on the CDR3 plus reference TRBV5-8 and TRBJ2-2, the full variable domain is EAGVTQSPTHLIKTRGQQATLRCSPISGHTSVYWYQQALGLGLQFLLWYDEGEERNRGNFPPRFSGRQFPNYSSELNVNALELEDSALYLCASSPSTPVPTGELFFGEGSRLTVL.

This sequence joins TRBV12-3 or TRBV12-4 and TRBJ2-1, with D possibly TRBD2 on 5 matching bases. V was trimmed by 0 bases and J by 8 bases, leaving 14 bases between them. This CDR3 is built from 15 residues. The CDR3 is CASSLADSLGDEQFF. The CDR3 coding sequence is TGTGCCAGCAGTTTAGCGGACTCCCTTGGGGATGAGCAGTTCTTC.

The V gene is TRBV10-3, the J gene TRBJ2-3; D is tentatively TRBD1 or TRBD2 (5 bases each). The CDR3 length is 16 residues. With 0 bases removed from V and 2 bases from J, the gap between germline ends came to 12 bases. Germline V lookup: CDR1 ENHRY, CDR2 SYGVKD. CDR3 loop: CAISESPGPNTDTQYF. In DNA, the CDR3 is TGTGCCATCAGTGAGTCGCCGGGACCGAACACAGATACGCAGTATTTT.

This clonotype was recorded many times. The chain is built from TRBV27 and TRBJ2-3, with 8 positions matching TRBD1. This CDR3 region has 15 residues. From germline, CDR1 is MNHEY and CDR2 SMNVEV (reference sequence). The junction had 3 bases not matched to a gene; V was cut back by 3 bases and J by 1 base. The CDR3 spells CASSLDRARTDTQYF. In DNA form, the CDR3 reads TGTGCCAGCAGTTTGGACAGGGCCCGCACAGATACGCAGTATTTT.

This clonotype was counted ten times or more. The chain carries TRBV2 and TRBJ2-1; no clear D gene. From germline, CDR1 is SNHLY and CDR2 FYNNEI. CDR3 length: 12 amino acids. V lost 4 bases and J 13 bases, leaving 14 bases between the germline ends. The CDR3 DNA is TGTGCCAGCAGTGTAGACGTAGGCCTACAGTTCTTC. This encodes CASSVDVGLQFF.

This clonotype turned up a few times. The chain uses TRBV25-1 and TRBJ2-5, with D tentatively TRBD2 (6 bases). CDR3 length: 17 amino acids. Germline V gene lookup returns CDR1 MGHDK and CDR2 SYGVNS. The V and J ends lost 0 bases and 5 bases respectively, with 19 bases between them. CDR3 sequence: CASSEYQRAEGGETQYF. The CDR3 region has the DNA TGTGCCAGCAGTGAATATCAACGAGCGGAGGGTGGGGAGACCCAGTACTTC.

This clonotype was seen ten or more times. The gene calls are TRBV9 and TRBJ2-1, with D unresolved. Germline CDR1 reads SGDLS; CDR2 reads YYNGEE. Trimming removed 0 bases from V and 2 bases from J, with 6 bases in between. The length of the CDR3 is 14 residues. CDR3 protein: CASSVDEPYNEQFF. The CDR3 DNA is TGTGCCAGCAGCGTAGACGAGCCCTACAATGAGCAGTTCTTC. Full variable domain (remainder filled in from reference TRBV9 and TRBJ2-1): DSGVTQTPKHLITATGQRVTLRCSPRSGDLSVYWYQQSLDQGLQFLIQYYNGEERAKGNILERFSAQQFPDLHSELNLSSLELGDSALYFCASSVDEPYNEQFFGPGTRLTVL.

This sequence joins TRBV7-3 and TRBJ2-1, with D maybe TRBD2 (6 bases). CDR3 length: 12 amino acids. Germline CDR1 is SGHTA and CDR2 is FQGTGA. Trimming shortened V by 5 bases and J by 15 bases, and 17 bases separated the two germline ends. The CDR3 region is CASSTEGLLLFF. In DNA form, the CDR3 reads TGTGCCAGCAGCACGGAGGGCCTTTTACTGTTCTTC.

A few counts support this clonotype. The CDR3 spells CASTPLAGAGTDTQYF. CDR3 sequence (DNA): TGTGCCAGCACTCCCCTCGCGGGGGCTGGCACAGATACGCAGTATTTT. The chain uses TRBV7-2 and TRBJ2-3, with TRBD2 as a possible D gene (7 bases). The CDR3 runs 16 residues. Trimming cost V 7 bases and J 1 base, with 18 bases left between them. Germline V lookup: CDR1 SGHTA, CDR2 FQGNSA. The whole variable domain, remainder taken from reference TRBV7-2 and TRBJ2-3, is GAGVSQSPSNKVTEKGKDVELRCDPISGHTALYWYRQSLGQGLEFLIYFQGNSAPDKSGLPSDRFSAERTGGSVSTLTIQRTQQEDSAVYLCASTPLAGAGTDTQYFGPGTRLTVL.

This clonotype occurred a few times. J is TRBJ2-5 and V is TRBV5-1, with TRBD2 matching over 13 bases. V shed 5 bases and J 2 bases; nucleotides not matched to a gene: 6. The CDR3 runs to 16 residues. Germline V CDR1 and CDR2: SGHRS, YFSETQ. The CDR3 DNA follows: TGCGCCAGCAGTTTACTAGCGGGAGGGTCTCAAGAGACCCAGTACTTC. As protein: CASSLLAGGSQETQYF.

This clonotype has just a few counts. This sequence joins TRBV6-2 or TRBV6-3 and TRBJ2-3; D possibly matches TRBD1 or TRBD2 (5 bases each). Trimming left V 7 bases short and J 1 base short, with 12 bases between. Germline values: CDR1 MNHEY, CDR2 SVGEGT. This CDR3 contains 14 residues. Here the CDR3 reads CASIPGHRTDTQYF. CDR3 coding DNA: TGTGCCAGCATCCCGGGGCATCGCACAGATACGCAGTATTTT.

The chain is built from TRBV19 and TRBJ2-2; maybe TRBD1 (6 bases). This CDR3 contains 16 residues. V was clipped by 5 bases and J by 2 bases, with 15 bases between them. From germline, CDR1 is LNHDA and CDR2 SQIVND (reference sequence). The CDR3 DNA reads TGTGCCAGTAGTTTCGGGAACAGGGCTAACACCGGGGAGCTGTTTTTT. Amino acids: CASSFGNRANTGELFF.